Given below is one TCR beta chain in context. As yet, its antigen is unknown. The sample is drawn from a study of cytomegalovirus exposure and HLA in healthy donors. Whole-study results and caveats: A further, later analysis showed that HLA-associated TCR beta chains (compared with equally common others) were more clonally expanded.

The germline V gene has CDR1 MGHDK and CDR2 SYGVNS. Trimming took 5 bases from V and 0 from J, leaving 14 bases between them. The CDR3 sequence is 16 residues long. PCR used 60 Vbeta primers and 13 Jbeta primers. Assay: immunoSEQ multiplex PCR; the TCRdb copy retains only in-frame clones and omits some. The table has approximately 92,000 clones, 81% seen once. The genes are TRBV25-1 and TRBJ1-5; weak D call: TRBD1 (5 bases). The sequenced sample was PBMCs. The clonotype originates from a woman aged 70 to 79 in good health and CMV-seropositive. The CDR3 DNA sequence: TGTGCCAGCAGTCCCGGGGGGGGGTATAGCAATCAGCCCCAGCATTTT. Translated, it gives CASSPGGGYSNQPQHF.